This TCR beta chain is drawn from a study of shared clonotypes between healthy human individuals. The repertoire was sequenced with immunoSEQ multiplex PCR; TCRdb's copy has only in-frame clones and lacks some. The data show about 800,000 clones, with about 96% seen just once and less than 0.25% held by the top ten. The naive CD8 population came from CD45RO-negative cells selected for CCR7, without terminally differentiated effector memory CD45RA+ cells. The germline V gene encodes CDR1 SGHDT and CDR2 YYEEEE. The ends were cut back, 0 bases at V and 4 bases at J, with 6 bases in the middle. The CDR3 length is 13 residues.

This clonotype was sampled from a man aged 25 to 40 in good health. The V and J genes are TRBV5-6 and TRBJ2-3; D could derive from TRBD1 or TRBD2 (5 bases each). The sequenced material came from naive CD8+ T cells sorted from blood. The CDR3 DNA is TGTGCCAGCAGCTTGGGGGGGTCAGATACGCAGTATTTT. As protein: CASSLGGSDTQYF.